The rows below give T cell receptor beta chains drawn from one sample of a study of spatial heterogeneity in lung cancer. TCRdb passed the 5' RACE reads through MiXCR, listing each CDR3 protein once. The repertoire holds around 60,000 distinct CDR3 sequences, with around 8.4% as singletons. This material consisted of PBMCs, taken at surgery. Source of these receptors: a female donor with early-stage non-small cell lung cancer. The CDR3 runs from the conserved cysteine through the conserved F or W. A D gene is named only where the DNA matches it firmly. Expanded clones are given a class, and other clones once, few, many or no size at all.

NA,TRBD1,TRBV7-8,CASSWDRDREQFF
many,NA,TRBV11-2,CASSLARTNEKLFF
NA,NA,TRBV4-2,CASSQEDRGANYGYTF
few,TRBD1,TRBV7-9,CASSLPTGGTDTQYF
NA,NA,TRBV18,CASSLGTLEAFF
NA,NA,TRBV3-1,CASSENSPLHF
many,NA,TRBV12-3/TRBV12-4,CASSLMAQETQYF
few,TRBD1,TRBV2,CASSDPKQGVTGELFF
medium-sized,NA,TRBV9,CASSVAASLAKNIQYF
few,NA,TRBV6-5,CASSYKLGEKLFF
many,NA,TRBV20-1,CSAPPSGGNEQFF
NA,NA,TRBV28,CASSFEGNYGYTF
NA,NA,TRBV11-3,CASSLDVSYEQYF
few,NA,TRBV5-1,CASSYGGRTEAFF
few,NA,TRBV2,CASSEELEETQYF
many,NA,TRBV20-1,CSARDTLGHTNTEAFF
many,NA,TRBV10-3,CAISESSDQPQHF
few,NA,TRBV12-3/TRBV12-4,CASSSDGPGEKLFF
many,TRBD2,TRBV7-9,CASSSSRLAGLTDTQYF
many,TRBD1,TRBV29-1,CSGGQGSNQPQHF
medium-sized,NA,TRBV18,CASSPPTGNTEAFF
many,NA,TRBV28,CASTPGGGARMSTDTQYF
many,NA,TRBV6-6,CASSYPQSGSPLHF
many,NA,TRBV4-1,CASSQDLGGYNQPQHF
many,NA,TRBV29-1,CSATGTTYEQYF
many,NA,TRBV7-9,CASSLVGSTEAFF
many,NA,TRBV28,CASSLGTPGREAFF
NA,TRBD2,TRBV3-1,CASSQEPGLAGDNEQFF
NA,NA,TRBV11-2,CASSLEGEGYTF
NA,TRBD2,TRBV20-1,CSASSGGEWDTQYF